A selection of T cell receptor beta chains follows, all from one sample in a study of response to subunit inactivated influenza vaccine. TCRdb reprocessed the RT-PCR reads with MiXCR, giving one entry per CDR3 protein. Of 250,000 to 350,000 distinct CDR3 sequences listed, 22% were seen once; the top ten hold approximately 10%. The sequencing here drew on PBMCs from blood, taken less than 22 months after vaccination. These receptors all stem from a man aged 50-75 years who received an inactivated influenza vaccine. The CDR3 runs from the conserved cysteine through the conserved F or W. The D gene is left open where the match is weak. Clone size is not always given. Where it is, it says once, few, many or a class for expanded clones.

v_gene,abundance,j_gene,d_gene,CDR3aa,CDR3nt
TRBV4-3,few,TRBJ2-3,NA,CASSQQGSDTQYF,TGCGCCAGCAGCCAACAGGGGTCAGATACGCAGTATTTT
TRBV12-3/TRBV12-4,NA,TRBJ2-1,NA,CASSYSSNEQFF,TGTGCCAGCAGTTACTCTTCCAATGAGCAGTTCTTC
TRBV6-2/TRBV6-3,NA,TRBJ2-1,NA,CASSSDYGQPYNEQFF,TGTGCCAGCAGTTCCGATTACGGGCAACCCTACAATGAGCAGTTCTTC
TRBV2,many,TRBJ2-1,NA,CASSVGPDNEQFF,TGTGCCAGCAGTGTGGGACCTGACAATGAGCAGTTCTTC
TRBV20-1,few,TRBJ1-5,TRBD1,CSADREGEQPQHF,TGCAGTGCTGACAGGGAAGGAGAACAGCCCCAGCATTTT
TRBV15,NA,TRBJ2-1,TRBD2,CATSRDQTSGRLYNEQFF,TGTGCCACCAGCAGAGATCAGACTAGCGGGAGGCTATACAATGAGCAGTTCTTC
TRBV11-2,few,TRBJ2-1,NA,CASSLKDLYNEQFF,TGTGCCAGCAGCCTTAAGGACCTATACAATGAGCAGTTCTTC
TRBV19,many,TRBJ1-5,NA,CASSILQGLNQPQHF,TGTGCCAGTAGTATACTACAGGGACTCAATCAGCCCCAGCATTTT
TRBV12-3/TRBV12-4,NA,TRBJ1-4,NA,CASSLYYGELFF,TGTGCCAGCAGTTTATATTACGGCGAACTGTTTTTT
TRBV30,NA,TRBJ1-1,NA,CAWDNGDTEAFF,TGTGCCTGGGACAACGGCGACACTGAAGCTTTCTTT
TRBV7-2,once,TRBJ2-1,NA,CASSTQAGSYNEQFF,TGTGCCAGCAGCACCCAGGCAGGGTCATACAATGAGCAGTTCTTC
TRBV29-1,NA,TRBJ2-7,NA,CSVGLGYEQYF,TGCAGCGTCGGTTTGGGATACGAGCAGTACTTC
TRBV30,NA,TRBJ1-2,NA,CAWSDRSYGYTF,TGTGCCTGGAGTGACAGAAGCTATGGCTACACCTTC
TRBV20-1,NA,TRBJ2-3,NA,CSSSAGAPRTDTQYF,TGCAGTTCCTCCGCAGGGGCGCCCCGCACAGATACGCAGTATTTT
TRBV7-8,NA,TRBJ2-4,NA,CASSPPRVLAKNIQYF,TGTGCCAGCAGCCCCCCGAGGGTTCTAGCCAAAAACATTCAGTACTTC
TRBV5-1,NA,TRBJ1-5,TRBD1,CASRPGTDSNQPQHF,TGCGCCAGCAGACCCGGGACAGATAGCAATCAGCCCCAGCATTTT
TRBV20-1,NA,TRBJ1-5,NA,CSARVRGGNQPQHF,TGCAGTGCTAGAGTTAGGGGAGGGAATCAGCCCCAGCATTTT
TRBV20-1,few,TRBJ2-5,NA,CSARMGAQETQYF,TGCAGTGCTAGAATGGGAGCTCAAGAGACCCAGTACTTC
TRBV6-1,many,TRBJ1-5,NA,CASSEEAQHF,TGTGCCAGCAGTGAAGAAGCCCAGCATTTT
TRBV5-1,many,TRBJ1-1,NA,CASSPADSYTEAFF,TGCGCCAGCAGCCCGGCGGACAGTTACACTGAAGCTTTCTTT